This TCR beta chain comes out of a study of early T cells in non-severe SARS-CoV-2 infection. Study as a whole: Bulk RNA from unsorted whole blood was sequenced; chains were unpaired.

General study points: Comparison of clonotypes with VDJdb favored anti-spike CD8 responses while missing private and CD4 specificities.

Germline CDR1 is LGHDT and CDR2 is YNNKEL (reference sequence). CDR3 length: 13 amino acids. Between the trimmed V and J ends, which lost 3 bases and 0 bases, there was a span of 3 bases. On this clonotype itself: Its antigen remains unknown.

Molecules of cDNA were individually given unique molecular identifiers that were attached to them. TCRdb analysed the 5' RACE reads with MiXCR anew, one entry per CDR3 protein. The repertoire includes 40,000 or so distinct CDR3 sequences, around 5.7% of them detected once, and around 12% sits in the top ten. The rearrangement links TRBV3-1 to TRBJ2-4; D remains ambiguous. The source of this sequence is an adult who was a healthcare worker with PCR-confirmed SARS-CoV-2 infection or an uninfected control (not recorded which). The sequencing sample was made of whole blood. DNA for the CDR3: TGTGCCAGCAGCCATATAGCCAAAAACATTCAGTACTTC. Encoded protein: CASSHIAKNIQYF.